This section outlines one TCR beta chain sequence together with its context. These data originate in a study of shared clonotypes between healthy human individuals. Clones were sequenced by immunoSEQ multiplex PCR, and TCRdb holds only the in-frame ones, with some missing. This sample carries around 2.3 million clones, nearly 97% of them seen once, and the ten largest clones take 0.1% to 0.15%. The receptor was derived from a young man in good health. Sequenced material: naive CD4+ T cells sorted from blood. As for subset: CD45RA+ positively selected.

The CDR3 reads CASSLYQEQEENSPLHF. The CDR3 DNA reads TGTGCCAGCAGCTTGTATCAGGAACAGGAGGAGAATTCACCCCTCCACTTT. This chain connects TRBV5-7 to TRBJ1-6, with a tentative D call TRBD1 (5 bases). TRBV5-7 is an open reading frame, and its role is uncertain. V lost 1 base and J 7 bases, leaving 18 bases between the germline ends. The length of the CDR3 is 17 residues.